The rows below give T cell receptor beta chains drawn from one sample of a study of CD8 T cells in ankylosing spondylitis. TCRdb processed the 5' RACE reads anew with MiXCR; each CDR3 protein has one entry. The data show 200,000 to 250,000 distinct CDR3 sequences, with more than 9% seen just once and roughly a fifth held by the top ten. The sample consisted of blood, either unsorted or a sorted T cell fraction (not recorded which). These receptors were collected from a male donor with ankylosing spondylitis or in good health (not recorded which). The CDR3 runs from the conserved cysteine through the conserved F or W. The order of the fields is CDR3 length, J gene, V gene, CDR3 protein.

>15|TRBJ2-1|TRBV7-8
CASSPEDQLFNEQFF
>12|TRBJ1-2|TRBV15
CATRQGEGGYTF
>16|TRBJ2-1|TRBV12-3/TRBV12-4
CASSLGTSSSYNEQFF
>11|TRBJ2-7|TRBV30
CAWSVSREQYF
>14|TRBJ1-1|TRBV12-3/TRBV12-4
CASSTGVPNTEAFF
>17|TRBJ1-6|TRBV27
CASSPKLRQTYNSPLHF
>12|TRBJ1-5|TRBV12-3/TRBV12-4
CASSLEYQPQHF
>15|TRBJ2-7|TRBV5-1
CASSLEGQGANEQYF
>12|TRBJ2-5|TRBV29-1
CSVSDGAETQYF
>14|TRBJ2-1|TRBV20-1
CSATEWGPYNEQFF
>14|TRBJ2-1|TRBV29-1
CSVEGTGSYNEQFF
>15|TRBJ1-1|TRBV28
CATSYPGTKNTEAFF
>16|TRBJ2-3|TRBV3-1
CASSPGTGMGTDTQYF